The 14 T cell receptor beta chains below come from one sample, sequenced in a study of T cell repertoires in cytomegalovirus infection. These receptors' targets are unknown. TCRdb re-called the reads through MiXCR, storing one row per CDR3 protein. This table has roughly 500,000 distinct CDR3 sequences, 30% to 40% appearing once. Specimen: cultured PBMCs, collected from culture after CMV antigen stimulation. These receptors all stem from a human donor in good health (CMV status not recorded). Some clones in this sample may be carry-over from other donors' samples.

The V call is TRBV6-2 or TRBV6-3, the J call TRBJ2-1, with 9 bases lining up with TRBD1. Trimming took 5 bases from V and 3 from J; bases not matched to a gene: 5. The CDR3 has 15 amino acids. Germline V CDR1 and CDR2: MNHEY, SVGEGT. The CDR3: CASSRQGGNYNEQFF. As DNA, the CDR3 is TGTGCCAGCAGTCGACAGGGGGGAAACTACAATGAGCAGTTCTTC.

This clonotype was observed a few times. The V gene is TRBV11-2, the J gene TRBJ1-1; D is possibly TRBD1 (5 bases). Trimming cost V 1 base and J 3 bases, with 12 bases left between them. Germline values: CDR1 SGHAT, CDR2 FQNNGV. This CDR3 contains 15 residues. CDR3 nucleotides: TGTGCCAGCAGCTTAGGAGGGGCAGGTTACACTGAAGCTTTCTTT. It is translated as CASSLGGAGYTEAFF.

J is TRBJ1-1 and V is TRBV12-5, with D possibly being TRBD1 (6 bases). Germline V gene data show CDR1 as LGHNT and CDR2 as FRNRAP. Trimming left V 6 bases short and J 4 bases short, with 12 bases between. The CDR3 has 13 amino acids. As DNA, the CDR3 is TGTGCTAGTGGCCGAGAGGGGGGCACTGAAGCTTTCTTT. Residues: CASGREGGTEAFF.

The rearrangement joins TRBV7-9 to TRBJ1-6, with D tentatively TRBD1 (6 bases). V was clipped by 5 bases and J by 7 bases, with 9 bases between them. Germline values: CDR1 SEHNR, CDR2 FQNEAQ (reference sequence). This CDR3 comprises 13 residues. CDR3 protein: CASSRTENSPLHF. The CDR3 DNA sequence: TGTGCCAGCAGCCGGACAGAAAATTCACCCCTCCACTTT.

The rearrangement joins TRBV12-3 or TRBV12-4 to TRBJ2-7; D perhaps matches TRBD2 (5 bases). There are 13 residues in the CDR3. V lost 5 bases, J lost 5 bases, and 13 bases lay in between. CDR3 residues: CASSAGKSHEQYV. The CDR3, as DNA: TGTGCCAGCAGTGCCGGGAAGTCCCACGAGCAGTACGTC.

This clonotype was detected a few times. The rearrangement joins TRBV12-3 or TRBV12-4 to TRBJ2-3; a weak D match, TRBD1 (5 bases). The CDR3 has 14 amino acids. V was shortened by 5 bases and J by 4 bases, with 13 bases between the two germline ends. The DNA for the CDR3 is TGTGCCAGCAGTCCACACTCAGGGTCAGATACGCAGTATTTT. Protein sequence: CASSPHSGSDTQYF.

This clonotype was detected a few times. The chain recombines TRBV27 with TRBJ2-3; 7 bases line up with TRBD1. Germline CDR1 MNHEY, CDR2 SMNVEV (reference sequence). V lost 4 bases, J lost 1 base, and 5 bases stayed unmatched. This CDR3 region has 15 residues. CDR3 in amino acids: CASSSDRLGTDTQYF. The CDR3 DNA is TGTGCCAGCAGTTCGGACAGGTTGGGCACAGATACGCAGTATTTT.

This clonotype was seen repeatedly, ten times or more. V is TRBV5-6 and J is TRBJ2-1; D is unresolved. Germline V CDR1 and CDR2: SGHDT, YYEEEE. V gave up 0 bases and J gave up 7 bases, with 8 bases separating them. The CDR3 loop spans 13 amino acids. CDR3 loop: CASSLGLENEQFF. CDR3 bases: TGTGCCAGCAGCTTGGGGCTTGAGAATGAGCAGTTCTTC.

This clonotype was found many times. The V and J genes are TRBV7-2 and TRBJ2-1; 8 bases are a match to TRBD1. The CDR3 sequence is 15 residues long. Germline trimming cut 5 bases from V and 7 bases from J; bases unmatched to any gene: 10. Germline CDR1 reads SGHTA; CDR2 reads FQGNSA. CDR3 bases: TGTGCCAGCAGCCCGACCGGGACAGGTTTTAATGAGCAGTTCTTC. Translated: CASSPTGTGFNEQFF.

This clonotype was seen more than once but under ten times. The chain is built from TRBV3-1 and TRBJ1-1, with 7 positions matching TRBD1. CDR1 LGHDT and CDR2 YNNKEL come from the germline V gene (reference sequence). The V segment lost 1 base and the J segment 4 bases; nucleotides outside the gene matches: 3. The CDR3 totals 14 residues. CDR3 bases: TGTGCCAGCAGCCAAGTGGCAGGGGGCACTGAAGCTTTCTTT. Translating it yields CASSQVAGGTEAFF.

This sequence joins TRBV10-3 and TRBJ2-5; tentatively, D is TRBD2 (6 bases). Germline-derived CDR1 and CDR2 are ENHRY and SYGVKD. This CDR3 contains 13 residues. The V end lost 7 bases, the J end lost 5 bases, and 14 bases lay between the germline ends. Here the CDR3 DNA reads TGTGCCATCACCACTAGCAAATACGAGACCCAGTACTTC. Protein sequence: CAITTSKYETQYF.

This clonotype occurred a few times. This chain connects TRBV28 to TRBJ1-1, with 11 bases fitting TRBD1. With V trimmed by 6 bases and J by 0 bases, 9 bases remained unmatched. The germline V gene has CDR1 MDHEN and CDR2 SYDVKM. The CDR3 is 17 amino acids. The CDR3 protein is CASRQGQGVTVNTEAFF. CDR3 bases: TGTGCCAGCAGGCAGGGACAGGGGGTTACAGTGAACACTGAAGCTTTCTTT.

The chain combines TRBV5-1 with TRBJ1-1; no definite D call. The CDR3 loop spans 14 amino acids. Trimming removed 0 bases from V and 4 bases from J, with 10 bases in between. Germline V gene data show CDR1 as SGHRS and CDR2 as YFSETQ. The CDR3 DNA is TGCGCCAGCAGCTTGGTAGCGGGAGCCACTGAAGCTTTCTTT. Amino acids: CASSLVAGATEAFF.

This clonotype was recorded many times. CDR3 protein: CASSLVQVLNTEAFF. The CDR3 region has the DNA TGTGCCAGCAGTCTAGTCCAGGTTCTGAACACTGAAGCTTTCTTT. The chain uses TRBV28 and TRBJ1-1; D uncertain. The ends were cut back, 5 bases at V and 0 bases at J, with 13 bases in the middle. The germline CDR1 and CDR2 sequences are MDHEN and SYDVKM. The CDR3 length is 15 residues.